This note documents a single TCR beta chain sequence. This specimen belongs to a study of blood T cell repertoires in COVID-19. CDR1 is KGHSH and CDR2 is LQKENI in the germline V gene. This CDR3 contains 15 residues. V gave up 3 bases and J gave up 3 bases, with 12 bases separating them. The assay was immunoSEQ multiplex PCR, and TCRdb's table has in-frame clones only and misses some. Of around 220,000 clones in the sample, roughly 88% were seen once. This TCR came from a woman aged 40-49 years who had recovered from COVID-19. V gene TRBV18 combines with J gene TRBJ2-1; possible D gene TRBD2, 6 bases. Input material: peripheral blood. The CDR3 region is CASSPGLENYNEQFF. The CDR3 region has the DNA TGTGCCAGCTCACCGGGACTCGAAAACTACAATGAGCAGTTCTTC.